This T cell receptor (beta chain) derives from a study of blood T cell repertoires in COVID-19. On the study more broadly: Sample material is recorded as cDNA or gDNA derived from T cells, B-cell-depleted T cells, or PBMCs.

Clinical histories supplied by participants themselves formed the basis of cohort assignment. For recovered donors of Cohort 3, there were two negative PCRs, clearance, or symptom resolution. How the authors handled the data: Reference gene primer amplification gave estimated nucleated cell counts. Data came from immunoSEQ multiplex PCR; TCRdb stores just in-frame clones and leaves some out. V and J calls and clone size are given by that table; D and trimming were obtained from the DNA. This sample has 100,000 to 150,000 clones, with approximately 86% found just once. The specimen sequenced was PBMCs or T cells enriched from blood (not recorded which). This sequence was found in a woman aged 45-59 years who had recovered from COVID-19.

The CDR3, as DNA: TGTGCCAGCGTGAGCGGGAACTCCTACAATGAGCAGTTCTTC. This codes for CASVSGNSYNEQFF. The chain employs TRBV18 and TRBJ2-1; 7 nucleotides agree with TRBD2. The germline CDR1 and CDR2 sequences are KGHSH and LQKENI. This CDR3 is 14 amino acids long. Trimming took 8 bases from V and 0 from J; bases not matched to a gene: 4. Looking up the rest from reference TRBV18 and TRBJ2-1 gives the full variable domain: NAGVMQNPRHLVRRRGQEARLRCSPMKGHSHVYWYRQLPEEGLKFMVYLQKENIIDESGMPKERFSAEFPKEGPSILRIQQVVRGDSAAYFCASVSGNSYNEQFFGPGTRLTVL.